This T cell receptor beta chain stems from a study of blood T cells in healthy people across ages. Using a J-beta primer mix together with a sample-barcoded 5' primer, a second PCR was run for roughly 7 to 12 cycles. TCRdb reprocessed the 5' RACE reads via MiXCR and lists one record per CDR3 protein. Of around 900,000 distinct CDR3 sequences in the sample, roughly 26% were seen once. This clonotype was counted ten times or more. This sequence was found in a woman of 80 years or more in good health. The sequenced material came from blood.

The CDR3 here is CASSDPGVRVEQYF. CDR3 nucleotides: TGTGCCAGCAGCGACCCGGGGGTAAGAGTCGAGCAGTACTTC. The chain employs TRBV6-2 or TRBV6-3 and TRBJ2-7; D possibly corresponds to TRBD2 (6 bases). CDR1 is MNHEY and CDR2 is SVGEGT in the germline V gene. This CDR3 spans 14 amino acids. Trimming shortened V by 6 bases and J by 6 bases, and 18 bases separated the two germline ends.